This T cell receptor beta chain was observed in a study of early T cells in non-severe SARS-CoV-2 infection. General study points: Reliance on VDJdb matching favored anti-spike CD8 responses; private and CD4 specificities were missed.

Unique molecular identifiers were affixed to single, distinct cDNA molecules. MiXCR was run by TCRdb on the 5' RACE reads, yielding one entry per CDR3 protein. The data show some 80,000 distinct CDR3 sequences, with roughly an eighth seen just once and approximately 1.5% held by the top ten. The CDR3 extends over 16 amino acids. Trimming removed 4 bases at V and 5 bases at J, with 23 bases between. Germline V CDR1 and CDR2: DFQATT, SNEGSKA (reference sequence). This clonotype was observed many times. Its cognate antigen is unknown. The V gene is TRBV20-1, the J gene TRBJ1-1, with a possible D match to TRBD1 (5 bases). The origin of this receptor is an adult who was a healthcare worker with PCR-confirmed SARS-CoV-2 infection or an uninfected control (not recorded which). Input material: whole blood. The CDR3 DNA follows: TGCAGTGCTACCCCGGGACGGTTGGGGTCGAGGACTGAAGCTTTCTTT. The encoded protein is CSATPGRLGSRTEAFF.